This T cell receptor (beta chain) was captured by sequencing in a study of cytomegalovirus exposure and HLA in healthy donors. The wider study: Early released data comprised around 79 million unique TCRs from HLA-typed donors. Notes on the study in general: The authors later linked a missense DCLRE1C variant to TCR beta V- and J-gene trimming. Follow-up analysis seemed to connect common viral pathogens with several of the most significant clusters identified.

On this clone: The antigen remains undetermined.

Donors were nominally healthy when sampled, though unrecorded immune exposures were likely. J gave up 2 bases and V 2 bases, and 4 bases lay outside the gene matches. This CDR3 has 15 residues. Per germline, CDR1 MNHEY and CDR2 SVGAGI. The PCR made use of 60 Vbeta and 13 Jbeta primers. The protocol was immunoSEQ multiplex PCR, while the TCRdb copy is restricted to in-frame clones and leaves out a portion. The table shows just over 200,000 clones, with roughly four fifths occurring only once. This clonotype was obtained from a woman in her thirties or forties in good health and CMV-seronegative. The sample comprised PBMCs. This chain links TRBV6-5 with TRBJ2-3; 7 nucleotides agree with TRBD2. For the CDR3, the DNA is TGTGCCAGCAGTTACGTCGGACTAGACACAGATACGCAGTATTTT. It codes for CASSYVGLDTDTQYF.